The next 12 T cell receptor beta chains were all read from a single sample in a study of cytomegalovirus exposure and HLA in healthy donors. The PCR employed 60 Vbeta primers together with 13 Jbeta primers. Produced via immunoSEQ multiplex PCR; TCRdb's table is partial and in-frame only. Of 200,000 to 300,000 clones in the sample, 78% were seen once. Sequenced material: PBMCs. Receptor source: a boy between 10 and 17 years old in good health and CMV-seronegative.

The chain recombines TRBV5-8 with TRBJ2-3; D perhaps matches TRBD2 (5 bases). The CDR3 runs 15 residues. Trimming pared 4 bases from V and 0 bases from J, leaving 12 bases between. Germline V CDR1 and CDR2: SGHTS, YDEGEE. CDR3 protein: CASSRGLLSTDTQYF. CDR3 nucleotides: TGTGCCAGCAGCCGAGGGCTCCTTAGCACAGATACGCAGTATTTT.

The chain couples TRBV6-5 to TRBJ1-1, with D unresolved. CDR3 length: 15 amino acids. V dropped 0 bases and J dropped 8 bases, with 16 bases sitting between them. Germline loops: CDR1 MNHEY, CDR2 SVGAGI. The CDR3 region is CASSYSLERLREAFF. Here the CDR3 DNA reads TGTGCCAGCAGTTACTCCCTCGAGAGGCTACGAGAAGCTTTCTTT.

As to this clone: Different DNA sequences within this sample yield the same CDR3. The chain uses TRBV6-6 and TRBJ1-1, with D perhaps TRBD1 (5 bases). The CDR3 contains 14 residues. CDR1 and CDR2 from the germline V gene are MNHNY and SVGAGI (reference sequence). The V end was cut by 0 bases, the J end by 3 bases, with 8 bases between. Here the CDR3 DNA reads TGTGCCAGCAGTTACTCGGGGGGTGACACTGAAGCTTTCTTT. Its translation: CASSYSGGDTEAFF.

The chain couples TRBV6-1 to TRBJ1-1; TRBD1 is a possible D gene (5 bases). The length of the CDR3 is 14 residues. V lost 5 bases and J lost 1, with 11 bases in between. Germline loops: CDR1 MNHNS, CDR2 SASEGT. The CDR3 nucleotides are TGTGCCAGCAGTCTCTCAGGGCGGAACACTGAAGCTTTCTTT. Protein product: CASSLSGRNTEAFF.

The chain links TRBV5-6 to TRBJ2-2, with 7 bases that match TRBD2. V lost 5 bases and J lost 5; bases outside the gene matches: 12. Per the germline V gene, CDR1 is SGHDT and CDR2 is YYEEEE. The CDR3 runs to 16 residues. CDR3 amino acids: CASSYSGRRSTGELFF. The CDR3, as DNA: TGTGCCAGCAGTTATAGCGGGCGTCGTAGTACCGGGGAGCTGTTTTTT.

V usage is TRBV6-5 and J usage is TRBJ1-1, with a weak D call TRBD1 (5 bases). V gave up 0 bases and J gave up 9 bases, with 8 bases separating them. This CDR3 is 12 amino acids long. CDR1 is MNHEY and CDR2 is SVGAGI in the germline V gene. CDR3 sequence reads: CASSYSSGKAFF. The DNA for the CDR3 is TGTGCCAGCAGTTACTCGTCAGGGAAAGCTTTCTTT.

This clone was detected a few times. The rearrangement uses TRBV28 and TRBJ1-5, with a weak D call TRBD1 (6 bases). This CDR3 spans 15 amino acids. Germline CDR1 reads MDHEN; CDR2 reads SYDVKM. The V and J ends lost 7 bases and 5 bases respectively, with 18 bases between them. The CDR3 here is CASTSLAQGDQPQHF. DNA for the CDR3: TGTGCCAGCACATCTTTGGCACAGGGAGATCAGCCCCAGCATTTT.

The CDR3 here is CASSVMGRGETQYF. DNA for the CDR3: TGTGCCAGCAGCGTAATGGGGCGCGGAGAGACCCAGTACTTC. The V call is TRBV9, the J call TRBJ2-5; TRBD1 is a possible D gene (5 bases). V lost 1 base, J lost 4 bases, and 11 bases lay in between. CDR3 length: 14 residues. Per germline, CDR1 SGDLS and CDR2 YYNGEE.

The chain is built from TRBV4-1 and TRBJ2-1; TRBD2 matches 8 bases. This CDR3 is built from 15 residues. CDR1 and CDR2 (germline): MGHRA, YSYEKL. Unmatched junction bases numbered 11, after V lost 6 bases and J lost 7 bases. This chain's CDR3 is CASSKGVAGTNEQFF. In DNA, the CDR3 is TGCGCCAGCAGTAAGGGGGTAGCGGGGACTAATGAGCAGTTCTTC.

This rearrangement joins TRBV5-1 to TRBJ2-3, with 8 bases that match TRBD2. V lost 4 bases, J lost 2 bases, and 24 bases stayed unmatched. The CDR3 covers 21 residues. Germline CDR1 and CDR2: SGHRS and YFSETQ. DNA of the CDR3: TGCGCCAGCAGCGTCCAGGCACCGGGACTAGTTAGGGAGCCCTACACAGATACGCAGTATTTT. This codes for CASSVQAPGLVREPYTDTQYF.

The chain carries TRBV10-3 and TRBJ2-2, with 11 bases fitting TRBD2. The CDR3 runs to 16 residues. V lost 6 bases and J lost 7; bases outside the gene matches: 10. Per germline, CDR1 ENHRY and CDR2 SYGVKD. CDR3 in amino acids: CAISSLAGGLGGELFF. The CDR3 region has the DNA TGTGCCATCAGCTCATTAGCGGGAGGGCTCGGCGGGGAGCTGTTTTTT.

This clone came up once. This chain joins TRBV6-5 and TRBJ2-7; 9 bases align to TRBD1. V lost 2 bases and J lost 5; bases outside the gene matches: 4. The CDR3 loop spans 14 amino acids. Germline V gene data show CDR1 as MNHEY and CDR2 as SVGAGI. CDR3 nucleotide sequence: TGTGCCAGCAGTTACCGGGACAGGGTAAACGAGCAGTACTTC. Translation gives CASSYRDRVNEQYF.